Sequencing of this T cell receptor (beta chain) was carried out in a study of graft-versus-host responses after intestinal transplantation. About the study: Each recipient received anti-thymocyte globulin induction, then tacrolimus and steroids for approximately 3 years.

Repertoires were generated with immunoSEQ multiplex PCR, while TCRdb's copy carries only in-frame clones and drops some. The table lists about 90,000 clones, over 85% of them singletons. In regard to this clone: The antigen remains unidentified.

The sequence derives from a human donor who received an intestinal transplant. Here the sequenced sample was unstimulated CD4+ T cells sorted from spleen or lymph node cells, taken before intestinal transplant.

CDR3 residues: CASGPQVRTYNEQFF. Here the CDR3 DNA reads TGTGCCAGCGGACCACAGGTGAGAACCTACAATGAGCAGTTCTTC. This rearrangement joins TRBV7-9 to TRBJ2-1; tentative D call: TRBD1 (5 bases). V lost 8 bases and J lost 2, with 16 bases in between. Germline V gene sequence: CDR1 SEHNR, CDR2 FQNEAQ (reference sequence). This CDR3 region has 15 residues.